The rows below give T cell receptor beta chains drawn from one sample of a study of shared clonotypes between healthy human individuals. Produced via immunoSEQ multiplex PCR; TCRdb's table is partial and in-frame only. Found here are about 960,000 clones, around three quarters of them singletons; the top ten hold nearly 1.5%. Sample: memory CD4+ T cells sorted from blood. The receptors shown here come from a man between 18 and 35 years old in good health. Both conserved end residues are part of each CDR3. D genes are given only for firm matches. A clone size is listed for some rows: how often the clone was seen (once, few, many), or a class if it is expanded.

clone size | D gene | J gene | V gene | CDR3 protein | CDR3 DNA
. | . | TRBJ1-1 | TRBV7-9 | CASSLGGKNTEAFF | TGTGCCAGCAGCTTAGGTGGTAAGAACACTGAAGCTTTCTTT
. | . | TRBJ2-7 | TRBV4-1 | CASSHPEIPPYEQYF | TGCGCCAGCAGCCACCCGGAAATTCCCCCCTACGAGCAGTACTTC
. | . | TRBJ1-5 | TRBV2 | CASSEGTVGQPQHF | TGTGCCAGCAGTGAAGGGACAGTAGGTCAGCCCCAGCATTTT
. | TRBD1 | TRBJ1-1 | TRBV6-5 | CASTPRQGRTEAFF | TGTGCCAGCACCCCCCGACAGGGGAGAACTGAAGCTTTCTTT
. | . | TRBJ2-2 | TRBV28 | CASSNGGPTTGELFF | TGTGCCAGCTCAAACGGGGGGCCGACGACCGGGGAGCTGTTTTTT
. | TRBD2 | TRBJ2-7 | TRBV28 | CASSLGLAGTYEQYF | TGTGCCAGCAGTTTGGGGCTAGCGGGAACCTACGAGCAGTACTTC
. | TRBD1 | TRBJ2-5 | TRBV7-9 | CASSLRTGTETQYF | TGTGCCAGCAGCCTCCGGACAGGGACGGAGACCCAGTACTTC
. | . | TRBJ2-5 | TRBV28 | CASSLRERRETQYF | TGTGCCAGCAGCTTGAGGGAAAGGCGAGAGACCCAGTACTTC
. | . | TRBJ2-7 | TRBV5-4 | CASSIGSSYEQYF | TGTGCCAGCAGCATAGGGAGCTCCTACGAGCAGTACTTC
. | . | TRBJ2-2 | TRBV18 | CASSPPAGFANTGELFF | TGTGCCAGCTCACCACCTGCGGGATTCGCGAACACCGGGGAGCTGTTTTTT
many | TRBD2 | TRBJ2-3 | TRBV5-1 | CASSLATSGNTDTQYF | TGCGCCAGCAGCTTGGCCACTAGCGGAAACACAGATACGCAGTATTTT
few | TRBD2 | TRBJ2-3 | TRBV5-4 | CASSLTSGYSTDTQYF | TGTGCCAGCAGCTTGACTAGCGGTTATAGCACAGATACGCAGTATTTT
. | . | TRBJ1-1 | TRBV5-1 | CASSVGPGVNTEAFF | TGCGCCAGCAGCGTGGGCCCTGGGGTGAACACTGAAGCTTTCTTT
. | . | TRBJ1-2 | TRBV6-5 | CASSPRPSNYGYTF | TGTGCCAGCAGTCCCCGACCCTCAAACTATGGCTACACCTTC
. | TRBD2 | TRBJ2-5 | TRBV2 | CASTGRVAIETQYF | TGTGCCAGCACAGGGAGGGTAGCGATAGAGACCCAGTACTTC
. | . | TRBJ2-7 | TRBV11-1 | CASSLPMGRDEQYF | TGTGCCAGCAGCTTACCGATGGGAAGGGACGAGCAGTACTTC
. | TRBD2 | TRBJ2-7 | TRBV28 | CASSPTPGLLYEQYF | TGTGCCAGCAGTCCAACACCGGGACTACTCTACGAGCAGTACTTC
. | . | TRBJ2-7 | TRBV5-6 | CASSPSGGIPYEQYF | TGTGCCAGCAGCCCGAGTGGGGGGATCCCCTACGAGCAGTACTTC
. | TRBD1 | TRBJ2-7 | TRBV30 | CAQQGQRYEQYF | TGTGCCCAACAGGGACAGCGCTACGAGCAGTACTTC
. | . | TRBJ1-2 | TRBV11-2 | CASSFRVGGYTF | TGTGCCAGCAGCTTCAGGGTAGGAGGCTACACCTTC
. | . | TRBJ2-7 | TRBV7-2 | CASSFGGLPSYEQYF | TGTGCCAGCTCCTTTGGCGGGCTACCCTCCTACGAGCAGTACTTC
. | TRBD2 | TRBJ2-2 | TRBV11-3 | CASSAFSGRGTGELFF | TGTGCCAGCAGCGCATTTAGCGGGAGAGGGACCGGGGAGCTGTTTTTT
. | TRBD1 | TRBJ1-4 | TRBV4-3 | CASSQDLATGGFGTNEKLFF | TGCGCCAGCAGCCAAGATCTGGCGACAGGGGGCTTTGGAACTAATGAAAAACTGTTTTTT
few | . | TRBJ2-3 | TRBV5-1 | CASSLSGLTDTQYF | TGCGCCAGCAGCTTGTCGGGACTCACAGATACGCAGTATTTT
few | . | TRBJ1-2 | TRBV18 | CASSPTEPNYGYTF | TGTGCCAGCTCTCCAACAGAGCCTAACTATGGCTACACCTTC
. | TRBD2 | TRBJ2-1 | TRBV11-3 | CASSSGLAGVSEQFF | TGTGCCAGCAGCTCAGGACTAGCGGGAGTGAGTGAGCAGTTCTTC
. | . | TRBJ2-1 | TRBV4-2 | CASSQDPPGVASYNEQFF | TGTGCCAGCAGCCAAGATCCCCCAGGGGTAGCCTCCTACAATGAGCAGTTCTTC
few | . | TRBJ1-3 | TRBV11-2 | CASNYRDSGNTIYF | TGTGCCAGCAACTACAGGGACTCTGGAAACACCATATATTTT
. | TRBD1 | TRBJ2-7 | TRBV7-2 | CASSRSQGASYEQYF | TGTGCCAGCAGCCGATCACAGGGGGCCTCCTACGAGCAGTACTTC
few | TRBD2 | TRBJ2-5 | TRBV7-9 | CASSRRTSGKETQYF | TGTGCCAGCAGCCGACGGACTAGCGGAAAAGAGACCCAGTACTTC
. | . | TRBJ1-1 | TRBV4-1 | CASSQTDRLTTAFF | TGCGCCAGCAGCCAGACAGACAGACTCACGACTGCTTTCTTT
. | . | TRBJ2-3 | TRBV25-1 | CASSATGSSTDTQYF | TGTGCCAGCAGTGCAACAGGTTCTAGCACAGATACGCAGTATTTT
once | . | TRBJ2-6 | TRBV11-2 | CASSFQGTSGANVLTF | TGTGCCAGCAGCTTCCAGGGAACCTCTGGGGCCAACGTCCTGACTTTC
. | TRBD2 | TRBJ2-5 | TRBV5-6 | CASSLPSGRQTQYF | TGTGCCAGCAGCTTGCCTAGCGGGAGACAGACCCAGTACTTC
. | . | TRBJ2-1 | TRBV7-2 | CASNSGIRNEQFF | TGTGCCAGCAACTCAGGGATCCGCAATGAGCAGTTCTTC
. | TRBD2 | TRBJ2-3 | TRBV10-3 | CAISESASGRGDTQYF | TGTGCCATCAGTGAGTCGGCTAGCGGGAGAGGTGATACGCAGTATTTT
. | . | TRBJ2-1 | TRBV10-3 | CASAAVYNEQFF | TGTGCTTCGGCAGCGGTCTACAATGAGCAGTTCTTC
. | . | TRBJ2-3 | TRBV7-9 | CASTRVADTQYF | TGTGCCAGCACCAGAGTCGCAGATACGCAGTATTTT
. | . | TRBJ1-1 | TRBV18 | CASSEKGTEAFF | TGTGCCAGCTCAGAAAAAGGCACTGAAGCTTTCTTT
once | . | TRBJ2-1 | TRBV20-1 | CSALSEDEQFF | TGCAGTGCCCTATCGGAGGATGAGCAGTTCTTC
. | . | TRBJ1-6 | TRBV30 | CAGTRTASSYNSPLHF | TGTGCCGGAACTCGGACAGCCAGCTCCTATAATTCACCCCTCCACTTT
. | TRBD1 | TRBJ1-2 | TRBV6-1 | CASSRWTGNYGYTF | TGTGCCAGCAGTCGATGGACAGGGAACTATGGCTACACCTTC
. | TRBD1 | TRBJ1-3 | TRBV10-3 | CATLDRANSLSGNTIYF | TGTGCCACCCTGGACAGGGCTAACTCCCTCTCTGGAAACACCATATATTTT
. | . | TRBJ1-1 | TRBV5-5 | CASSFVENTEAFF | TGTGCCAGCAGCTTCGTAGAAAACACTGAAGCTTTCTTT
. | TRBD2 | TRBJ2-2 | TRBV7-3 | CASTALAGGSNTGELFF | TGTGCCAGCACCGCGCTAGCGGGGGGTTCGAACACCGGGGAGCTGTTTTTT
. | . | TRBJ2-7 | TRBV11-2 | CASTTGNEQYF | TGTGCCAGCACCACCGGCAACGAGCAGTACTTC